This entry is about one T cell receptor (beta chain). Terminally differentiated effector memory CD45RA+ cells were excluded by CCR7 positive selection of CD45RO-negative cells. The sample originates from a study of shared clonotypes between healthy human individuals. Trimming removed 4 bases at V and 0 bases at J, with 15 bases between. The length of the CDR3 is 16 residues. Germline CDR1 LNHDA, CDR2 SQIVND (reference sequence). Sequenced by immunoSEQ multiplex PCR; TCRdb stores in-frame clones only, minus some. The sample has 560,000 or so clones; approximately 96% are singletons. The sample consisted of naive CD8+ T cells sorted from blood. The chain joins TRBV19 to TRBJ1-1, with D unclear. The sequence was collected from a woman younger than 45 in good health. CDR3 loop: CASSTESELMNTEAFF. The CDR3 DNA follows: TGTGCCAGTAGTACGGAGAGTGAACTCATGAACACTGAAGCTTTCTTT. The whole variable domain, remainder taken from reference TRBV19 and TRBJ1-1, is DGGITQSPKYLFRKEGQNVTLSCEQNLNHDAMYWYRQDPGQGLRLIYYSQIVNDFQKGDIAEGYSVSREKKESFPLTVTSAQKNPTAFYLCASSTESELMNTEAFFGQGTRLTVV.